This T cell receptor beta chain is drawn from a study of blood T cell repertoires in COVID-19. For the study at large: There were acute and convalescent COVID-19 samples, and they came from the United States, Italy and Spain. PBMCs, B-cell-depleted T cells, or T cells provided the cDNA or gDNA that made up the material.

The CDR3 has 12 amino acids. Trimming took off 5 bases at V and 9 bases at J, with 14 bases between the two ends. CDR1 is SEHNR, CDR2 FQNEAQ, per germline (reference sequence). Under the authors' procedure: Researchers report that nucleated cell counts were estimated from reference gene primer amplification. Some clones are missing from TCRdb's copy, which holds only in-frame ones; the method was immunoSEQ multiplex PCR. V and J calls and clone size follow that table, whereas D and trimming were derived from the DNA. Of around 100,000 clones in the sample, 80% to 95% are singletons; the top ten hold around 4.4%. There are a few counts of this clone.

This clonotype was sampled from a man aged 18 to 30 with acute or convalescent COVID-19. Sequenced: peripheral blood. The rearrangement links TRBV7-9 to TRBJ2-7; a weak D match, TRBD2 (5 bases). Here the CDR3 reads CASSPSLGWQYF. The DNA for the CDR3 is TGTGCCAGCAGCCCTAGCTTGGGATGGCAGTACTTC.